What follows are 10 T cell receptor beta chains derived from one specimen sequenced in a study of regulatory T cells in long-lasting Graves disease. CDR3-region Arm-PCR and iRepertoire HTBI primers produced the TCR beta libraries. One entry per CDR3 protein, called by TCRdb with MiXCR from the multiplex PCR reads. Among a few hundred thousand distinct CDR3 sequences listed, less than 30% were seen once. Time point specified: persistent/refractory GD, antithyroid drugs over 5 years with positive TRAb. Following extraction of RNA from PBMCs, that RNA was used to make the TCR library. Sample: peripheral blood mononuclear cells (PBMCs), taken when the disease was refractory, from a patient treated with antithyroid drugs. Receptors were obtained from a woman aged 40-49 years with Graves disease.

This clonotype was counted a few times. The rearrangement links TRBV9 to TRBJ2-2, with D tentatively TRBD2 (5 bases). The V end was cut by 1 base, the J end by 4 bases, with 14 bases between. Germline values: CDR1 SGDLS, CDR2 YYNGEE. This CDR3 is built from 16 residues. The CDR3 coding sequence is TGTGCCAGCAGCGTAAGTGGTGGAGGCTTCACCGGGGAGCTGTTTTTT. Translating it yields CASSVSGGGFTGELFF.

The chain is built from TRBV12-3 or TRBV12-4 and TRBJ2-7; 8 bases agree with TRBD1. The CDR3 is 12 residues long. Trimming removed 6 bases from V and 6 bases from J; junction bases left unmatched: 4. The CDR3 region is CASSTRGREQYF. CDR3 nucleotide sequence: TGTGCCAGCAGCACCAGGGGGCGCGAGCAGTACTTC.

The table lists this clonotype with a few counts. Given a much more abundant clone one base away, this may be a read error. The V and J genes are TRBV27 and TRBJ2-5; D is possibly TRBD2 (6 bases). The CDR3 extends over 18 amino acids. Germline loops: CDR1 MNHEY, CDR2 SMNVEV (reference sequence). The CDR3, as DNA: TGTGCCAGCAGTTCTTACTCCGCTAGCAGGAGGGGTAGGGAGACCCTGTACTTC. It encodes CASSSYSASRRGRETLYF.

The chain combines TRBV19 with TRBJ2-7, with 7 bases fitting TRBD2. This CDR3 is built from 15 residues. V lost 3 bases and J lost 2; bases outside the gene matches: 7. Looked up from germline, CDR1 is LNHDA and CDR2 is SQIVND (reference sequence). Here the CDR3 reads CASSISSGVTYEQYF. CDR3 nucleotides: TGTGCCAGTAGTATCTCCAGCGGGGTGACCTACGAGCAGTACTTC.

The V gene is TRBV20-1, the J gene TRBJ2-1; 8 bases line up with TRBD2. There are 15 residues in the CDR3. Germline V gene data show CDR1 as DFQATT and CDR2 as SNEGSKA (reference sequence). CDR3 nucleotides: TGCAGCAGGGAGGGTCCGGCGGGAGGCCACAATGAGCAGTTCTTC. Its protein product is CSREGPAGGHNEQFF.

Only a few counts were recorded for this clonotype. This chain uses TRBV6-1 with TRBJ2-5; 8 bases are a match to TRBD2. Trimming at V came to 8 bases and at J to 5 bases, leaving 10 bases not matched to a gene. CDR1 is MNHNS and CDR2 is SASEGT in the germline V gene. This CDR3 is 14 amino acids long. CDR3 sequence: CASGSPGLGETQYF. CDR3 DNA: TGTGCCAGCGGAAGCCCGGGACTAGGGGAGACCCAGTACTTC.

The genes are TRBV30 and TRBJ2-2; no definite D call. The CDR3 runs 14 residues. CDR1 and CDR2 (germline): GTSNPN, SVGIG (reference sequence). With 2 bases removed from V and 0 bases from J, the gap between germline ends came to 7 bases. CDR3 sequence: CAWSHGANTGELFF. The CDR3 nucleotides read TGTGCCTGGAGTCATGGGGCGAACACCGGGGAGCTGTTTTTT.

The chain couples TRBV6-5 to TRBJ1-1, with a weak D call TRBD1 (6 bases). The ends were cut back, 4 bases at V and 4 bases at J, with 16 bases in the middle. Per the germline V gene, CDR1 is MNHEY and CDR2 is SVGAGI. This CDR3 is 15 amino acids long. Written as DNA, the CDR3 is TGTGCCAGCAGTTCCCGGGGGGCTAGGGGCACTGAAGCTTTCTTT. Its translation: CASSSRGARGTEAFF.

V and J are TRBV6-1 and TRBJ2-7, with TRBD2 matching 7 bases. This CDR3 spans 15 amino acids. CDR1 and CDR2 from the germline V gene are MNHNS and SASEGT. J was trimmed by 2 bases and V by 7 bases; bases with no gene match: 11. This CDR3 reads CASTLKRGPTYEQYF. DNA of the CDR3: TGTGCCAGCACATTAAAGCGGGGACCTACCTACGAGCAGTACTTC.

The gene calls are TRBV29-1 and TRBJ2-7; TRBD1 agrees at 9 bases. With V trimmed by 8 bases and J by 2 bases, 4 bases remained unmatched. The length of the CDR3 is 12 residues. Looked up from germline, CDR1 is SQVTM and CDR2 is ANQGSEA. CDR3 in DNA: TGCAGCACCCGGGACAGGGCCTACGAGCAGTACTTC. Protein: CSTRDRAYEQYF.